These T cell receptor beta chains were read from a single sample in a study of blood T cell repertoires in COVID-19. Sequencing was performed with immunoSEQ multiplex PCR; in TCRdb, only in-frame clones are kept and a portion is missing. The table shows about 160,000 clones, with 85% to 95% occurring only once. Sequencing was done on a sample of peripheral blood. The origin of the receptors is a woman aged 50 to 60 with acute or convalescent COVID-19. The CDR3 runs from the conserved cysteine through the conserved F or W. The order of the fields is D gene, clone size, CDR3 length, J gene, V gene, CDR3 DNA, CDR3 protein. A D gene is named only where the DNA matches it firmly. Size values are once, few and many counts, or a class for expanded clones, and some rows have none.

NA | NA | 12 | TRBJ2-7 | TRBV3-1/TRBV3-2 | TGTGCCAGCAGCCAAGTTAGAGACGAGCAGTACTTC | CASSQVRDEQYF
NA | NA | 13 | TRBJ1-1 | TRBV6-5 | TGTGCCAGCAGCTGGGACACCAACACTGAAGCTTTCTTT | CASSWDTNTEAFF
NA | NA | 13 | TRBJ1-5 | TRBV30 | TGTGCCTGGAGTCTGGGGCGCAATCAGCCCCAGCATTTT | CAWSLGRNQPQHF
NA | NA | 16 | TRBJ2-7 | TRBV27 | TGTGCCAGCAGTTTAAGTTGGGGGCCGCAATCCTATGAGCAGTACTTC | CASSLSWGPQSYEQYF
NA | NA | 17 | TRBJ1-1 | TRBV18 | TGTGCCAGCTCACCTTACCCATATCAACAGGGAAACACTGAAGCTTTCTTT | CASSPYPYQQGNTEAFF
NA | NA | 15 | TRBJ2-7 | TRBV9 | TGTGCCAGCAGCGTAGGGGCCAGGGAGGACTACGAGCAGTACTTC | CASSVGAREDYEQYF
TRBD1 | NA | 14 | TRBJ2-7 | TRBV5-4 | TGTGCCAGCAGCTTCGGGACAGGGGGCTACGAGCAGTACTTC | CASSFGTGGYEQYF
NA | NA | 13 | TRBJ1-3 | TRBV2 | TGTGCCAGCAGTGAATGGCCGGGAAACACCATATATTTT | CASSEWPGNTIYF
NA | NA | 13 | TRBJ1-4 | TRBV7-9 | TGTGCCAGCAGCCGCAACTACGGAGAAAAACTGTTTTTT | CASSRNYGEKLFF
TRBD1 | NA | 15 | TRBJ2-3 | TRBV20-1 | TGCAGTGCGAGTATAGGGACAGGGCTGGGAGATACGCAGTATTTT | CSASIGTGLGDTQYF
NA | NA | 14 | TRBJ1-1 | TRBV3-1/TRBV3-2 | TGTGCCAGCAGCCAAGTTGAGATAAACACTGAAGCTTTCTTT | CASSQVEINTEAFF
NA | NA | 13 | TRBJ2-3 | TRBV12-3/TRBV12-4 | TGTGCCAGCAGTTTCCCCCACGGTGATACGCAGTATTTT | CASSFPHGDTQYF
NA | NA | 13 | TRBJ2-1 | TRBV9 | TGTGCCAGCAGCCCCCAGGGAAACAATGAGCAGTTCTTC | CASSPQGNNEQFF
TRBD2 | NA | 14 | TRBJ2-7 | TRBV19 | TGTGCCAGTAGTATCGCTAGCGGCTCCTACGAGCAGTACTTC | CASSIASGSYEQYF
TRBD1 | NA | 17 | TRBJ1-6 | TRBV6-1 | TGTGCCAGCAGTGGGGACAGGGCTCGCTCCTATAATTCACCCCTCCACTTT | CASSGDRARSYNSPLHF
NA | NA | 16 | TRBJ1-2 | TRBV7-9 | TGTGCCAGCAGCTCCCGCGGAGGTCGGGGTGGAGATGGCTACACCTTC | CASSSRGGRGGDGYTF
NA | NA | 16 | TRBJ1-4 | TRBV7-2 | TGTGCCAGCAGCTTAGGGCAGGGGACATTGAATGAAAAACTGTTTTTT | CASSLGQGTLNEKLFF
NA | once | 13 | TRBJ2-1 | TRBV15 | TGTGCCACCTGGGGGCCCGGTGAACGAGAGCAGTTCTTC | CATWGPGEREQFF
NA | NA | 13 | TRBJ2-7 | TRBV6-2/TRBV6-3 | TGTGCCAGCAGTTACCTCCGTAATGACGAGCAGTACTTC | CASSYLRNDEQYF
NA | NA | 14 | TRBJ2-1 | TRBV7-9 | TGTGCCAGCCGAACTTGGAGGTTAGACAATGAGCAGTTCTTC | CASRTWRLDNEQFF
TRBD1 | NA | 13 | TRBJ1-6 | TRBV12-3/TRBV12-4 | TGTGCCACCAAGGGACAGGGTTTTTCACCCCTCCACTTT | CATKGQGFSPLHF
NA | once | 14 | TRBJ2-7 | TRBV7-8 | TGTGCCAGCAGCACGGACAAGAGCTCCTACGAGCAGTACTTC | CASSTDKSSYEQYF
NA | NA | 11 | TRBJ2-3 | TRBV12-3/TRBV12-4 | TGTGCCAGCAGCTCCTCGAGTACGCAGTATTTT | CASSSSSTQYF
NA | NA | 15 | TRBJ1-2 | TRBV3-1/TRBV3-2 | TGTGCCAGCAGCCCCCGGGGGGGGGCCGGCTATGGCTACACCTTC | CASSPRGGAGYGYTF
NA | NA | 14 | TRBJ2-7 | TRBV4-3 | TGCGCCAGCAGCCCAGGGGCATTCTCCTACGAGCAGTACTTC | CASSPGAFSYEQYF
NA | NA | 13 | TRBJ1-1 | TRBV10-3 | TGTGCCATCACGGGGGGCTGGGGCACTGAAGCTTTCTTT | CAITGGWGTEAFF
TRBD1 | NA | 17 | TRBJ2-7 | TRBV5-1 | TGCGCCAGCAGCTTGTGGGGACAGGGACCCTCGGACCACGAGCAGTACTTC | CASSLWGQGPSDHEQYF
TRBD1 | NA | 15 | TRBJ2-2 | TRBV4-3 | TGCGCCAGCAGCCAAGTGCGACAGGGACCCGGGGAGCTGTTTTTT | CASSQVRQGPGELFF
TRBD1 | NA | 13 | TRBJ1-5 | TRBV3-1/TRBV3-2 | TGTGCCAGCAGCCGGGACAGCTATCAGCCCCAGCATTTT | CASSRDSYQPQHF
TRBD1 | NA | 17 | TRBJ2-3 | TRBV19 | TGTGCCAGTAGTTTCTCCGGGACAGGAGCTTTCACAGATACGCAGTATTTT | CASSFSGTGAFTDTQYF
NA | NA | 14 | TRBJ1-5 | TRBV15 | TGTGCCACCAGCAGAGGTAGGGGTTGGCAGCCCCAGCATTTT | CATSRGRGWQPQHF
TRBD2 | NA | 14 | TRBJ2-7 | TRBV27 | TGTGCCAGCAGTTCGGACATGGCGGGGGGCGAGCAGTACTTC | CASSSDMAGGEQYF
NA | NA | 16 | TRBJ2-7 | TRBV6-5 | TGTGCCAGCAGTTACTCAACAGGGTCTAGGTCCTACGAGCAGTACTTC | CASSYSTGSRSYEQYF
TRBD1 | NA | 14 | TRBJ1-2 | TRBV19 | TGTGCCAGTAGTATCGACAGGGGACGGTATGGCTACACCTTC | CASSIDRGRYGYTF
NA | NA | 16 | TRBJ2-2 | TRBV7-3 | TGTGCCAGCAGCTCGTTTTTTTGGGCCGCCACCGGGGAGCTGTTTTTT | CASSSFFWAATGELFF
NA | few | 16 | TRBJ1-5 | TRBV4-1 | TGCGCCAGCAGCCAACCGACCAGGGGTAGGGGTCAGCCCCAGCATTTT | CASSQPTRGRGQPQHF
NA | NA | 15 | TRBJ2-7 | TRBV6-2/TRBV6-3 | TGTGCCAGCAGTCCCGAAACAGGGACCTCCGGCGAGCAGTACTTC | CASSPETGTSGEQYF
NA | once | 13 | TRBJ2-7 | TRBV11-1 | TGTGCCAGCAGCTTTGAGGGCTCCTACGAGCAGTACTTC | CASSFEGSYEQYF
NA | NA | 14 | TRBJ2-1 | TRBV10-3 | TGTGCCATCAGTGTCGACAGCTCCTACAATGAGCAGTTCTTC | CAISVDSSYNEQFF
NA | once | 15 | TRBJ2-1 | TRBV18 | TGTGCCAGCTCACCGGGCAGGGAACCCTACAATGAGCAGTTCTTC | CASSPGREPYNEQFF
NA | once | 16 | TRBJ1-1 | TRBV4-3 | TGCGCCAGCAGCCAAGATTTAGAGGGTATGAACACTGAAGCTTTCTTT | CASSQDLEGMNTEAFF
TRBD1 | once | 13 | TRBJ2-1 | TRBV2 | TGTGCCAGCAGAAGGGGGCCGGGCAATGAGCAGTTCTTC | CASRRGPGNEQFF
TRBD1 | NA | 12 | TRBJ2-3 | TRBV14 | TGTGCCAGCAGTCCTACCGGACAGGCGCAGTATTTT | CASSPTGQAQYF
TRBD2 | NA | 15 | TRBJ2-3 | TRBV10-3 | TGTGCCTTCTCTACTAGCGGGAGGGAAACAGATACGCAGTATTTT | CAFSTSGRETDTQYF
NA | once | 15 | TRBJ1-5 | TRBV28 | TGTGCCTCGCATCGGGGGGGGCTTAGCAATCAGCCCCAGCATTTT | CASHRGGLSNQPQHF
NA | NA | 18 | TRBJ2-5 | TRBV25-1 | TGTGCCAGCAGTGAATCTGTTAGGACACCTAAGTACCAAGAGACCCAGTACTTC | CASSESVRTPKYQETQYF
NA | NA | 13 | TRBJ1-2 | TRBV12-3/TRBV12-4 | TGTGCCAGCAGTTTTACCCCGAAGGAGGGCTACACCTTC | CASSFTPKEGYTF